This TCR beta chain was identified in a study of blood T cell repertoires in COVID-19. Study context: Collection of acute and convalescent COVID-19 samples took place in the United States, Italy and Spain. PBMCs, B-cell-depleted T cells, or T cells were the source of the cDNA or gDNA that made up the material.

Original processing notes: Estimation of nucleated cell counts relied on the amplification of reference gene primers. Sequencing was performed with immunoSEQ multiplex PCR; in TCRdb, only in-frame clones are kept and a portion is missing. V and J calls and clone size follow that table, whereas D and trimming were derived from the DNA. The data contain 150,000 to 200,000 clones, 81% of them seen just once; the ten biggest clones take up 11%. The specimen sequenced was peripheral blood. The sequence was collected from a human donor in a cohort sampled during active COVID-19.

Here the CDR3 reads CASTPGTTGANVLTF. The CDR3 DNA reads TGTGCCAGCACTCCAGGGACAACTGGGGCCAACGTCCTGACTTTC. This chain joins TRBV7-2 and TRBJ2-6; possible D gene TRBD1, 6 bases. V lost 7 bases and J 2 bases, leaving 12 bases between the germline ends. Germline V CDR1 and CDR2: SGHTA, FQGNSA. The CDR3 runs to 15 residues.